Each of the 4 T cell receptor beta chains below was sequenced from the same sample in a study of tumor and adjacent non-tumor tissue in lung cancer. This sample's RNA came from whole unsorted tissue. Distant lung tissue was collected more than 3 cm away from the tumor edge. Three rounds of nested PCR, following a modified ARM-PCR protocol, produced the TCRbeta library. TCRdb recomputed calls from the multiplex PCR reads with MiXCR, one row per CDR3 protein. In the table there are about 110,000 distinct CDR3 sequences, roughly three fifths of which are singletons. The sequenced sample consisted of distant non-tumor lung tissue. These receptors were taken from a man aged 55 to 70 with non-small cell lung cancer.

The sample holds many counts of this clonotype. This chain links TRBV4-2 with TRBJ1-2; tentatively, D is TRBD1 (6 bases). The CDR3 consists of 15 residues. CDR1 and CDR2 (germline): LGHNA, YNFKEQ. V dropped 1 base and J dropped 3 bases, with 12 bases sitting between them. The CDR3 DNA reads as TGTGCCAGCAGCCAAGTGTCAGGGGTGGACTATGGCTACACCTTC. Its translation is CASSQVSGVDYGYTF.

This clonotype was observed a handful of times. One base away lies a much larger clone, so this may be a sequencing read error. This chain uses TRBV6-2 or TRBV6-3 with TRBJ2-7, with D perhaps TRBD1 (6 bases). CDR1 MNHEY and CDR2 SVGEGT come from the germline V gene. The CDR3 length is 13 residues. The V gene lost 8 bases and the J gene lost 4 bases, with 15 bases spanning the gap. This CDR3 reads CASVQQGSYEQYF. Here the CDR3 DNA reads TGTGCCAGCGTCCAACAGGGATCGTACGAGCAGTACTTC.

Regarding this clonotype: One end of the junction does not line up with germline, which may come from a read error. This chain joins TRBV11-2 and TRBJ2-2; D is unresolved. This CDR3 region has 13 residues. Germline CDR1 SGHAT, CDR2 FQNNGV. The CDR3 nucleotides read TGTGCCAGCAACTTAGAAGGTACCGGGGAGCTGTTTTTT. Protein sequence: CASNLEGTGELFF.

In the case of this clonotype: One junction end disagrees with the germline gene, perhaps due to a read error. The chain carries TRBV6-5 and TRBJ2-1; D possibly corresponds to TRBD2 (8 bases). Germline V gene lookup returns CDR1 MNHEY and CDR2 SVGAGI. The CDR3 totals 19 residues. CDR3: CDSSTTRGGGQASYNEQFF. The CDR3, as DNA: TGTGACAGCAGTACCACACGGGGGGGCGGACAGGCCTCCTACAATGAGCAGTTCTTC.